This TCR beta chain was sequenced for a study of T-cell memory formation after mild COVID-19. The overall study: Most TCR clusters belonged to a single donor. Regarding the study as a whole: While clones contracting from day 15 to 85 were balanced between CD4 and CD8, later expanders leaned CD4+. Researchers could not confirm that second-wave clones peaking on day 37 targeted SARS-CoV-2.

Note on this clonotype: Its antigen is not known.

Trimming cost V 4 bases and J 9 bases; bases outside gene matches: 10. Germline-derived CDR1 and CDR2 are SGHDT and YYEEEE. The CDR3 length is 14 residues. TCRdb redid the calling of the 5' RACE reads with MiXCR, one entry per CDR3 protein. The sample includes about 250,000 distinct CDR3 sequences, over 15% of them seen just once. V and J are TRBV5-6 and TRBJ2-1, with TRBD2 identical over 7 bases. Sequenced material: PBMCs or a T cell subset sorted from them (not recorded which). The sequence was obtained from an adult woman who had mild COVID-19 (a few samples of this study predate the infection). Cell type and time point are not known. DNA for the CDR3: TGTGCCAGCAGCCTGAGCGGGGTAACCCCTGAGCAGTTCTTC. It yields the protein CASSLSGVTPEQFF.